Listed here are 19 T cell receptor beta chains from one sample, sequenced in a study of shared clonotypes between healthy human individuals. CD8 cells classed as naive were CD45RO-negative and positively selected for CCR7, excluding terminally differentiated effector memory CD45RA+ cells. Some clones are missing from TCRdb's copy, which holds only in-frame ones; the method was immunoSEQ multiplex PCR. The data show some 2 million clones, over 85% seen once. The sequencing input was naive CD8+ T cells sorted from blood. The receptors originated from a man aged 18 to 35 in good health.

The chain combines TRBV6-5 with TRBJ1-1; a possible D gene is TRBD1 (6 bases). Per the germline V gene, CDR1 is MNHEY and CDR2 is SVGAGI. The CDR3 is 12 amino acids. V shed 8 bases and J shed 0 bases, with 7 bases lying between them. In DNA, the CDR3 is TGTGCCAGCGGGACATTGAACACTGAAGCTTTCTTT. Translating it yields CASGTLNTEAFF.

The chain links TRBV13 to TRBJ1-2, with a weak D call TRBD1 (6 bases). This CDR3 comprises 15 residues. V lost 5 bases and J 4 bases, leaving 17 bases between the germline ends. Germline V gene data show CDR1 as PRHDT and CDR2 as FYEKMQ (reference sequence). The CDR3: CASSNLLGTFYGYTF. DNA for the CDR3: TGTGCCAGCAGCAACTTACTGGGGACATTCTATGGCTACACCTTC.

This sequence joins TRBV4-1 and TRBJ2-7; a possible D gene is TRBD1 (6 bases). Germline values: CDR1 MGHRA, CDR2 YSYEKL. This CDR3 region has 15 residues. Trimming shortened V by 2 bases and J by 3 bases, and 14 bases separated the two germline ends. The CDR3 region is CASSQTRDILYEQYF. The CDR3 DNA is TGCGCCAGCAGCCAAACCCGGGACATACTCTACGAGCAGTACTTC.

The chain recombines TRBV10-1 with TRBJ2-1; D is ambiguous. Germline values: CDR1 WNHNN, CDR2 SYGVQD (reference sequence). Trimming removed 7 bases at V and 5 bases at J, with 9 bases between. This CDR3 contains 12 residues. The CDR3 protein is CASISSNNEQFF. DNA of the CDR3: TGCGCCAGCATCTCGTCGAACAATGAGCAGTTCTTC.

The rearrangement uses TRBV30 and TRBJ1-2; D call uncertain. This CDR3 spans 14 amino acids. Germline-derived CDR1 and CDR2 are GTSNPN and SVGIG (reference sequence). V was pared by 2 bases and J by 5 bases, with 15 bases between. Here the CDR3 reads CAWSPPPGVYGYTF. Written as DNA, the CDR3 is TGTGCCTGGAGTCCCCCCCCCGGGGTTTATGGCTACACCTTC.

V usage is TRBV27 and J usage is TRBJ2-1, with 9 bases identical to TRBD2. CDR3 length: 16 residues. V was pared by 0 bases and J by 6 bases, with 6 bases of the junction left unmatched. Germline CDR1 is MNHEY and CDR2 is SMNVEV (reference sequence). CDR3 sequence reads: CASSLSSRGGSNEQFF. CDR3 in DNA: TGTGCCAGCAGTTTATCCTCGCGGGGGGGCTCCAATGAGCAGTTCTTC.

The rearrangement uses TRBV7-2 and TRBJ2-1; no clear D gene. Germline loops: CDR1 SGHTA, CDR2 FQGNSA. The ends were cut back, 1 base at V and 4 bases at J, with 5 bases in the middle. The CDR3 extends over 13 amino acids. CDR3 sequence reads: CASSLVRYNEQFF. The CDR3 DNA follows: TGTGCCAGCAGCTTAGTCAGATACAATGAGCAGTTCTTC.

The chain couples TRBV5-6 to TRBJ2-7; D remains unclear. CDR1 and CDR2 (germline): SGHDT, YYEEEE. The CDR3 spans 14 residues. V gave up 4 bases and J gave up 2 bases, with 13 bases separating them. CDR3 bases: TGTGCCAGCAGCGCAGGAGTCAGCCCCTACGAGCAGTACTTC. This encodes CASSAGVSPYEQYF.

The CDR3 DNA reads TGTGCCAGTTGGGAGGGCTGGGGCAATCAGCCCCAGCATTTT. Translated: CASWEGWGNQPQHF. The V call is TRBV2, the J call TRBJ1-5; no definite D call. This CDR3 spans 14 amino acids. Germline lookup yields CDR1 SNHLY and CDR2 FYNNEI. Between the trimmed V and J ends, which lost 9 bases and 2 bases, there was a span of 14 bases.

The J gene is TRBJ1-2, the V gene TRBV11-2; TRBD1 agrees at 7 bases. The germline CDR1 and CDR2 sequences are SGHAT and FQNNGV. This CDR3 spans 14 amino acids. V shed 6 bases and J 3 bases; nucleotides not matched to a gene: 7. CDR3 region: CASSLTGTDYGYTF. The CDR3 coding sequence is TGTGCCAGCAGTTTGACCGGGACAGACTATGGCTACACCTTC. Full variable domain (missing parts from reference TRBV11-2 and TRBJ1-2): EAGVAQSPRYKIIEKRQSVAFWCNPISGHATLYWYQQILGQGPKLLIQFQNNGVVDDSQLPKDRFSAERLKGVDSTLKIQPAKLEDSAVYLCASSLTGTDYGYTFGSGTRLTVV.

The chain uses TRBV4-3 and TRBJ2-3; TRBD1 matches at 7 bases. The CDR3 extends over 15 amino acids. CDR1 is LGHNA, CDR2 YSLEER, per germline. Trimming removed 2 bases from V and 5 bases from J; junction bases left unmatched: 7. CDR3 residues: CASSQRTGLQDTQYF. CDR3 sequence (DNA): TGCGCCAGCAGCCAACGGACAGGCTTGCAAGATACGCAGTATTTT.

V is TRBV27 and J is TRBJ2-4, with TRBD2 as a possible D gene (5 bases). CDR1 MNHEY and CDR2 SMNVEV come from the germline V gene (reference sequence). The CDR3 runs 14 residues. V was pared by 2 bases and J by 8 bases, with 13 bases between. The CDR3 loop is CASSLGPPRDIQYF. CDR3 bases: TGTGCCAGCAGTTTAGGGCCCCCGAGGGACATTCAGTACTTC.

A note on this clone: In the same sample, other DNA sequences code for this CDR3. V usage is TRBV29-1 and J usage is TRBJ2-7; TRBD2 matches 12 bases. The J segment lost 4 bases and the V segment lost 4 bases, leaving 2 bases of the junction unmatched. This CDR3 has 13 amino acids. CDR1 and CDR2 (germline): SQVTM, ANQGSEA. This CDR3 reads CSVGLAGVYEQYF. DNA of the CDR3: TGCAGCGTTGGACTAGCGGGAGTATACGAGCAGTACTTC.

The CDR3 sequence: CASSRGLAQETQYF. DNA of the CDR3: TGTGCCAGCAGCAGGGGACTAGCGCAAGAGACCCAGTACTTC. The J gene is TRBJ2-5, the V gene TRBV5-8; 10 bases are a match to TRBD2. The length of the CDR3 is 14 residues. The junction had 2 bases not matched to a gene; V was cut back by 4 bases and J by 2 bases. Germline V gives CDR1 SGHTS, CDR2 YDEGEE.

Only one count was recorded for this clone. This rearrangement joins TRBV5-1 to TRBJ2-1; D call uncertain. The CDR3 is 15 residues long. V shed 0 bases and J shed 2 bases, with 9 bases lying between them. Per the germline V gene, CDR1 is SGHRS and CDR2 is YFSETQ. As DNA, the CDR3 is TGCGCCAGCAGCTTGGAACAAGCAGCCTACAATGAGCAGTTCTTC. Translated, it gives CASSLEQAAYNEQFF.

V and J are TRBV2 and TRBJ2-1, with 13 positions matching TRBD2. The germline gives CDR1 SNHLY, CDR2 FYNNEI. This CDR3 is 15 amino acids long. J lost 5 bases, V lost 6 bases, and 4 bases had no gene match. CDR3 region: CASRGLAGKNNEQFF. CDR3 nucleotide sequence: TGTGCCAGCAGGGGACTAGCGGGGAAAAACAATGAGCAGTTCTTC.

A note on this clone: Because the CDR3 is missing its conserved closing phenylalanine or tryptophan, this is likely a read error. The chain links TRBV5-6 to TRBJ2-7; D not resolved. The CDR3 has 12 residues. V was clipped by 4 bases and J by 3 bases, with 8 bases between them. Germline V CDR1 and CDR2: SGHDT, YYEEEE. The CDR3 loop is CASSASDYEQYL. CDR3 DNA sequence: TGTGCCAGCAGCGCATCAGACTACGAGCAGTACCTC.

This sequence joins TRBV5-5 and TRBJ2-7, with a possible D match to TRBD1 (5 bases). Between the trimmed V and J ends, which lost 1 base and 5 bases, there was a span of 13 bases. This CDR3 has 14 amino acids. CDR1 and CDR2 from the germline V gene are SGHKS and YYEKEE (reference sequence). DNA for the CDR3: TGTGCCAGCAGCTTGACAGGCTTCGACGACGAGCAGTACTTC. Translated: CASSLTGFDDEQYF.

J is TRBJ2-5 and V is TRBV13; D may be TRBD1 (6 bases). CDR1 and CDR2 from the germline V gene are PRHDT and FYEKMQ (reference sequence). This CDR3 region has 14 residues. V was clipped by 1 base and J by 5 bases, with 11 bases between them. CDR3 protein: CASSLVTGMETQYF. CDR3 nucleotide sequence: TGTGCCAGCAGCTTAGTTACAGGGATGGAGACCCAGTACTTC.